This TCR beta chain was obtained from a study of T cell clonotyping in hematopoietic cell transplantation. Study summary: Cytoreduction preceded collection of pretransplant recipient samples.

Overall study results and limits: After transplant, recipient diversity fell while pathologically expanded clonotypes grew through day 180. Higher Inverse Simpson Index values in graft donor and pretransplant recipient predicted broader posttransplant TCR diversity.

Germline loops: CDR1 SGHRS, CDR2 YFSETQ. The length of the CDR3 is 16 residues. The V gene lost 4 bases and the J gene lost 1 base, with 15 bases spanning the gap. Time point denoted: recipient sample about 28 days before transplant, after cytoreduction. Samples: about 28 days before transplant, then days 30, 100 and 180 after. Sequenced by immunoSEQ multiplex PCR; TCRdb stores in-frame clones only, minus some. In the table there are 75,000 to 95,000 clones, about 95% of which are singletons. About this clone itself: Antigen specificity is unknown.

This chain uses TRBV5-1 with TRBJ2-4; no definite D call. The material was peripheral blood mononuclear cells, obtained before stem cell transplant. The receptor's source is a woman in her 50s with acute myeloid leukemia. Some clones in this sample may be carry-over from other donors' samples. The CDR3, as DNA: TGCGCCAGCAGCCTAAACGATGGGGTGGCCAAAAACATTCAGTACTTC. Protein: CASSLNDGVAKNIQYF. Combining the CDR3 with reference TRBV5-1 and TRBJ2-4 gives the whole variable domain KAGVTQTPRYLIKTRGQQVTLSCSPISGHRSVSWYQQTPGQGLQFLFEYFSETQRNKGNFPGRFSGRQFSNSRSEMNVSTLELGDSALYLCASSLNDGVAKNIQYFGAGTRLSVL.